Listed below are T cell receptor beta chains from one sample, sequenced in a study of T cell responses to AZD1222 COVID-19 vaccine. Some clones are missing from TCRdb's copy, which holds only in-frame ones; the method was immunoSEQ multiplex PCR. The repertoire holds 150,000 to 200,000 clones, with 85% to 95% as singletons. Sample: peripheral blood, taken on day 0 of AZD1222 vaccination. Receptors originate from an adult in good health. Both conserved end residues are part of each CDR3. The D gene is left open where the match is weak. The listing skips clone size in some rows; elsewhere it reads once, few, many or a size class.

size	J	D	V	CDR3	DNA
NA	TRBJ2-5	NA	TRBV2	CASSQQGRGETQYF	TGTGCCAGCAGCCAACAGGGAAGAGGGGAGACCCAGTACTTC
NA	TRBJ2-7	TRBD2	TRBV7-2	CASSFRAGGDEQYF	TGTGCCAGCAGCTTTAGAGCGGGGGGCGACGAGCAGTACTTC
NA	TRBJ2-6	NA	TRBV3-1/TRBV3-2	CASSQDHSGANVLTF	TGTGCCAGCAGCCAGGATCACTCTGGGGCCAACGTCCTGACTTTC
NA	TRBJ2-1	TRBD2	TRBV20-1	CSASLAGGHGEQFF	TGCAGTGCCAGTCTAGCGGGGGGGCATGGTGAGCAGTTCTTC
NA	TRBJ1-1	NA	TRBV18	CASSPGQPAFF	TGTGCCAGCTCACCTGGACAGCCGGCTTTCTTT
medium-sized	TRBJ2-1	NA	TRBV10-3	CAISESLSGQFF	TGTGCCATCAGTGAGTCCCTTTCGGGGCAGTTCTTC
NA	TRBJ2-5	TRBD1	TRBV2	CASSRQGRETQYF	TGTGCCAGCAGTAGACAGGGGCGGGAGACCCAGTACTTC
NA	TRBJ1-1	NA	TRBV6-5	CASSYMGQNTEAFF	TGTGCCAGCAGTTACATGGGCCAGAACACTGAAGCTTTCTTT
NA	TRBJ1-1	NA	TRBV6-5	CASRQGMNTEAFF	TGTGCCAGCCGGCAAGGTATGAACACTGAAGCTTTCTTT
NA	TRBJ1-5	NA	TRBV3-1/TRBV3-2	CASSPIPTQPQHF	TGTGCCAGCAGCCCCATTCCGACTCAGCCCCAGCATTTT
NA	TRBJ2-1	TRBD2	TRBV7-2	CASSLALTSDEQFF	TGTGCCAGCAGCTTAGCATTGACTAGCGACGAGCAGTTCTTC
NA	TRBJ1-5	NA	TRBV7-8	CASSLFSNQPQHF	TGTGCCAGCAGCCTCTTTAGCAATCAGCCCCAGCATTTT
NA	TRBJ2-5	TRBD2	TRBV12-5	CASGLADGGEETQYF	TGTGCTAGTGGTTTAGCGGACGGGGGGGAAGAGACCCAGTACTTC
NA	TRBJ1-2	NA	TRBV29-1	CSVEQVYGYTF	TGCAGCGTTGAACAGGTTTATGGCTACACCTTC
NA	TRBJ1-3	NA	TRBV3-1/TRBV3-2	CASSQGSSAGNTIYF	TGTGCCAGCAGCCAAGGAAGTAGCGCAGGAAACACCATATATTTT
NA	TRBJ2-2	NA	TRBV7-2	CASSLVAGITGELFF	TGTGCCAGCAGCTTAGTTGCGGGTATCACCGGGGAGCTGTTTTTT
NA	TRBJ1-1	NA	TRBV19	CASSRGLGTEAFF	TGTGCCAGTTCGCGGGGGCTAGGAACTGAAGCTTTCTTT
NA	TRBJ2-1	NA	TRBV10-2	CASCPAGSYNEQFF	TGCGCTAGCTGTCCGGCGGGTTCCTACAATGAGCAGTTCTTC
once	TRBJ1-5	NA	TRBV12-3/TRBV12-4	CASSFSRGGPQHF	TGTGCCAGCAGTTTCTCCAGAGGTGGGCCCCAGCATTTT
NA	TRBJ2-1	NA	TRBV5-5	CASNMGFNEQFF	TGTGCCAGCAACATGGGGTTCAATGAGCAGTTCTTC
once	TRBJ1-2	NA	TRBV6-5	CASISRMLSGYTF	TGTGCCAGCATATCTAGGATGCTCTCCGGCTACACCTTC
NA	TRBJ2-3	NA	TRBV6-5	CASFSGGALQATQYF	TGTGCCAGCTTTTCGGGCGGGGCCCTTCAAGCTACGCAGTATTTT
NA	TRBJ1-1	TRBD1	TRBV5-1	CASSPTGGGTEAFF	TGCGCCAGCAGCCCCACAGGGGGTGGCACTGAAGCTTTCTTT
NA	TRBJ1-1	NA	TRBV5-4	CASSGPTEAFF	TGTGCCAGCAGCGGCCCTACTGAAGCTTTCTTT
once	TRBJ1-1	NA	TRBV30	CAWSRGIQTEAFF	TGTGCCTGGAGTCGAGGGATACAAACTGAAGCTTTCTTT
NA	TRBJ1-5	NA	TRBV27	CASSLRGTVNQPQHF	TGTGCCAGCAGTTTACGCGGGACGGTTAATCAGCCCCAGCATTTT
NA	TRBJ2-7	TRBD1	TRBV6-5	CASTTGSGEQYF	TGTGCCAGCACGACAGGGTCGGGCGAGCAGTACTTC
NA	TRBJ1-2	NA	TRBV15	CATQTLTGGRRGVDGYTF	TGTGCCACCCAAACGTTGACGGGGGGGCGACGGGGTGTAGATGGCTACACCTTC